Described below is a single T cell receptor beta chain sequence and its context. Its antigen remains unknown. The sample comes from a study of shared clonotypes between healthy human individuals. Using immunoSEQ multiplex PCR, the repertoire was profiled, and TCRdb retains in-frame clones only, with some absent. The data hold 500,000 or so clones, with about 96% observed a single time. Study results and caveats: Researchers sampled only blood; tissue repertoires likely differ.

J lost 2 bases, V lost 5 bases, and 9 bases had no gene match. Germline CDR1 is LNHDA and CDR2 is SQIVND (reference sequence). This CDR3 comprises 16 residues. The chain recombines TRBV19 with TRBJ1-5, with TRBD1 matching over 7 bases. The clonotype originates from a woman aged 25-40 years in good health. The sample taken for sequencing was naive CD4+ T cells sorted from blood. The subset is: CD45RA+ positively selected. This chain's CDR3 is CASSAGTGAGNQPQHF. Written as DNA, the CDR3 is TGTGCCAGTAGTGCCGGTACAGGGGCTGGCAATCAGCCCCAGCATTTT.